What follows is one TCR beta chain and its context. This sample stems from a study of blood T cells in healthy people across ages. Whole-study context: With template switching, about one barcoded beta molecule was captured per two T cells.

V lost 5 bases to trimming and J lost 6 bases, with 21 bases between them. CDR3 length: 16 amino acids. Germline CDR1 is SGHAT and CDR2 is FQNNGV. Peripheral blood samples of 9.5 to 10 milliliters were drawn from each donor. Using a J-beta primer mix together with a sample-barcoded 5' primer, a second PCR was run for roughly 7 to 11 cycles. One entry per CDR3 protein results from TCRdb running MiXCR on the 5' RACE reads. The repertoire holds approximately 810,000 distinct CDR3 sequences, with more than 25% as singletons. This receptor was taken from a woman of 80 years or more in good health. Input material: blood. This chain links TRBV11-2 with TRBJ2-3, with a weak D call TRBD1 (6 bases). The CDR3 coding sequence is TGTGCCAGCAGCAGCCTAGGACAGAGTCCTCTGGATACGCAGTATTTT. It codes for CASSSLGQSPLDTQYF.